These T cell receptor beta chains were read from a single sample in a study of regulatory T cells in long-lasting Graves disease. MiXCR, applied by TCRdb to the multiplex PCR reads, yields one record per CDR3 protein. Of around 250,000 distinct CDR3 sequences listed, roughly a fifth were seen once; the top ten hold about 15%. The sample here was peripheral blood mononuclear cells (PBMCs), taken at new diagnosis, from a patient treated with antithyroid drugs. Receptor source: a female donor with Graves disease. CDR3s include the opening cysteine and the closing phenylalanine or tryptophan. A D gene is named only where the DNA matches it firmly. Clone size is stated in some rows and not others, as once, few, many or a class when expanded.

j_call | v_call | clone_size | d_call | cdr3_aa | cdr3_nt
TRBJ1-2 | TRBV20-1 | many | TRBD1 | CSARTDRTGYGYTF | TGCAGTGCTAGGACTGACAGGACAGGGTATGGCTACACCTTC
TRBJ2-1 | TRBV7-9 | many | NA | CASSLASGSGEQFF | TGTGCCAGCAGCTTAGCGAGCGGATCAGGAGAGCAGTTCTTC
TRBJ2-1 | TRBV2 | few | TRBD2 | CASTTPTSGGLNEQFF | TGTGCCAGCACCACTCCCACTAGCGGGGGTTTAAATGAGCAGTTCTTC
TRBJ1-4 | TRBV5-1 | many | TRBD1 | CASSLGTGPKEKLFF | TGCGCCAGCAGCTTGGGGACAGGGCCGAAGGAAAAACTGTTTTTT
TRBJ1-5 | TRBV3-1 | many | NA | CASSHGGNQPQHF | TGTGCCAGCAGCCACGGAGGGAATCAGCCCCAGCATTTT
TRBJ1-5 | TRBV19 | NA | NA | CASKGGFYNQPQHF | TGTGCCAGTAAGGGGGGATTCTACAATCAGCCCCAGCATTTT
TRBJ2-5 | TRBV5-1 | many | TRBD1 | CASSSMTGTQETQYF | TGCGCCAGCAGCTCCATGACAGGGACCCAAGAGACCCAGTACTTC
TRBJ1-3 | TRBV2 | many | NA | CASRPTVVAGNTIYF | TGTGCCAGCAGACCGACCGTTGTCGCTGGAAACACCATATATTTT
TRBJ1-1 | TRBV6-1 | once | TRBD1 | CASSRPRQGTTEAFF | TGTGCCAGCAGTCGCCCGAGACAGGGTACCACTGAAGCTTTCTTT
TRBJ2-5 | TRBV6-1 | NA | TRBD1 | CASRRTGNGGETQYF | TGTGCCAGCAGGAGGACAGGGAACGGGGGAGAGACCCAGTACTTC
TRBJ1-4 | TRBV2 | many | NA | CASSELSTNEKLFF | TGTGCCAGCAGTGAACTGTCAACTAATGAAAAACTGTTTTTT
TRBJ1-6 | TRBV6-1 | few | NA | CASSPRDDSPLHF | TGTGCCAGCAGTCCACGGGATGATTCACCCCTCCACTTT
TRBJ2-1 | TRBV20-1 | many | NA | CSARAAPQEQFF | TGCAGTGCTAGAGCGGCCCCCCAGGAGCAGTTCTTC
TRBJ2-3 | TRBV6-1 | few | NA | CASSRDGGWDTQYF | TGTGCCAGCAGTCGCGACGGGGGTTGGGATACGCAGTATTTT
TRBJ2-1 | TRBV7-9 | NA | NA | CASSARQPSSYNEQFF | TGTGCCAGCAGCGCGAGACAACCGAGCTCCTACAATGAGCAGTTCTTC
TRBJ2-4 | TRBV9 | NA | NA | CASSATGVAKNIQYF | TGTGCCAGCAGCGCGACAGGAGTAGCCAAAAACATTCAGTACTTC
TRBJ2-7 | TRBV6-1 | many | NA | CASSRRGDDYEQYF | TGTGCCAGCAGTCGGAGGGGGGACGACTACGAGCAGTACTTC
TRBJ2-1 | TRBV6-2/TRBV6-3 | many | NA | CASSNRDPSYNEQFF | TGTGCCAGCAGCAACCGGGACCCTTCCTACAATGAGCAGTTCTTC
TRBJ1-2 | TRBV19 | few | NA | CASSIEPGIGYTF | TGTGCCAGTAGTATAGAGCCGGGCATAGGCTACACCTTC
TRBJ2-5 | TRBV11-2 | many | TRBD2 | CASSLVERGRGETQYF | TGTGCCAGCAGCTTAGTCGAGCGGGGGAGGGGAGAGACCCAGTACTTC
TRBJ2-5 | TRBV7-2 | many | NA | CASSLLPSRYQETQYF | TGTGCCAGCAGCTTATTACCTAGTCGGTACCAAGAGACCCAGTACTTC
TRBJ2-7 | TRBV7-2 | NA | TRBD2 | CASSYLSGGIYEQYF | TGTGCCAGCAGCTACCTTAGCGGGGGAATCTACGAGCAGTACTTC
TRBJ1-1 | TRBV7-2 | many | TRBD1 | CASSSDRGVTEAFF | TGTGCCAGCAGCTCGGACAGGGGAGTCACTGAAGCTTTCTTT
TRBJ1-2 | TRBV6-2/TRBV6-3 | many | NA | CASSATTGGYTF | TGTGCCAGCAGTGCAACCACGGGAGGCTACACCTTC
TRBJ1-5 | TRBV6-1 | many | TRBD1 | CASSPTGINQPQHF | TGTGCCAGCAGCCCGACAGGGATCAATCAGCCCCAGCATTTT
TRBJ2-3 | TRBV5-5 | many | NA | CASSLVWGYTDTQYF | TGTGCCAGCAGCCTTGTTTGGGGGTACACAGATACGCAGTATTTT
TRBJ2-1 | TRBV6-1 | NA | NA | CASSTVGLGGEQFF | TGTGCCAGCAGTACAGTGGGCCTTGGGGGTGAGCAGTTCTTC